Sequencing of this T cell receptor (beta chain) was carried out in a study of T cells expressing NK-cell markers. Germline-derived CDR1 and CDR2 are SGHDT and YYEEEE. This CDR3 contains 14 residues. The study's findings and limits: Roughly 6 of the donors carried dominant NKG2C+ clonotypes that took up about 1.0-7.0% of their CD8+ T cells.

TCRdb reprocessed the 5' RACE reads, with one entry per CDR3 protein and no DNA. The sample is made up of about 380,000 distinct CDR3 sequences, and the top ten hold under 6.5% of it. As for this clonotype: The antigen is undetermined.

This sequence joins TRBV5-6 and TRBJ2-3; lacking DNA, the TRBD1 call made by TCRdb goes unchecked. The receptor's source is a man aged 18 to 69 in good health. Sequences were obtained from blood T cells: a sorted CD56 or NKG2C T cell subset, CD4+ or CD8+ T cells, or bulk PBMC T cells (not recorded which). CDR3 residues: CASRLTGSGYTQYF.